These 24 T cell receptor beta chains came from one sample sequenced in a study of prognosis after radiotherapy for stage I lung cancer. Genomic DNA provided the template from which TCR beta CDR3 was amplified by two-round multiplex PCR. Round-one PCR had primers specific to each TRBV and TRBJ gene. Each CDR3 protein gets one entry after TCRdb re-called the multiplex PCR reads with MiXCR. The table has about 16,000 distinct CDR3 sequences, approximately 31% seen once; the top ten hold approximately 25%. This sample comprised PBMCs, obtained before or after stereotactic body radiation therapy (not recorded which). Receptors originate from a donor at least 50 years old with non-small cell lung cancer.

Many counts were recorded for this clonotype. CDR3 sequence (DNA): TGCAGTGCTAGAGTTGGGGGGGCGGGCGGGGAGCTGTTTTTT. Protein product: CSARVGGAGGELFF. This rearrangement joins TRBV20-1 to TRBJ2-2; D might be TRBD2 (7 bases). The CDR3 is made up of 14 amino acids. CDR1 is DFQATT, CDR2 SNEGSKA, per germline (reference sequence). V lost 1 base to trimming and J lost 7 bases, with 13 bases between them.

Comment on this clonotype: The junction differs from germline at one of its ends, possibly a read error. The gene calls are TRBV7-9 and TRBJ2-1, with D perhaps matching TRBD2 (6 bases). Germline-derived CDR1 and CDR2 are SEHNR and FQNEAQ (reference sequence). The CDR3 length is 13 residues. The CDR3 sequence is CASSPGEVNEHFF. The CDR3 region has the DNA TGTGCCAGCAGCCCCGGGGAGGTGAATGAGCATTTCTTC.

The V gene is TRBV5-4, the J gene TRBJ2-6; D assignment may be TRBD1 or TRBD2 (5 bases each). The CDR3 contains 15 residues. From germline, CDR1 is SGHNT and CDR2 YYREEE (reference sequence). Deletions cut 3 bases from V and 4 bases from J, with 11 bases between. This chain's CDR3 is CASSSRGPGANVLTF. As DNA, the CDR3 is TGTGCCAGCAGCTCCCGGGGCCCGGGGGCCAACGTCCTGACTTTC.

There are many counts of this clonotype. V is TRBV7-9 and J is TRBJ1-2; 9 bases agree with TRBD1. The CDR3 has 17 residues. V shed 4 bases and J 8 bases; nucleotides not matched to a gene: 17. Germline CDR1 is SEHNR and CDR2 is FQNEAQ (reference sequence). CDR3 coding DNA: TGTGCCAGCAGCTACGGTCAGGGGACAGGGAAGGTCCAGGGCTACACCTTC. Protein sequence: CASSYGQGTGKVQGYTF.

The chain recombines TRBV5-1 with TRBJ2-7; D may correspond to TRBD1 or TRBD2 (5 bases each). CDR1 and CDR2 from the germline V gene are SGHRS and YFSETQ. This CDR3 is 12 amino acids long. V was shortened by 4 bases and J by 0 bases, with 5 bases between the two germline ends. As DNA, the CDR3 is TGCGCCAGCAGCGGGACCTCCTACGAGCAGTACTTC. Its protein product is CASSGTSYEQYF.

This clonotype appeared many times. The rearrangement links TRBV19 to TRBJ2-7; a weak D match, TRBD2 (7 bases). There are 14 residues in the CDR3. Germline V gene data show CDR1 as LNHDA and CDR2 as SQIVND (reference sequence). Between the trimmed V and J ends, which lost 4 bases and 3 bases, there was a span of 13 bases. The CDR3, as DNA: TGTGCCAGTAGTAAACAGGGAGGGGACTACGAGCAGTACTTC. Translated: CASSKQGGDYEQYF. Filled out from reference TRBV19 and TRBJ2-7, the complete variable domain reads DGGITQSPKYLFRKEGQNVTLSCEQNLNHDAMYWYRQDPGQGLRLIYYSQIVNDFQKGDIAEGYSVSREKKESFPLTVTSAQKNPTAFYLCASSKQGGDYEQYFGPGTRLTVT.

The rearrangement links TRBV6-5 to TRBJ2-3; TRBD1 matches 9 bases. Trimming took 4 bases from V and 1 from J; bases not matched to a gene: 3. Per the germline V gene, CDR1 is MNHEY and CDR2 is SVGAGI. This CDR3 is built from 15 residues. The CDR3 bases are TGTGCCAGCAGTTTTCGACAGGGGGGCACAGATACGCAGTATTTT. It yields the protein CASSFRQGGTDTQYF.

In its sample, this clonotype was seen many times. The rearrangement links TRBV7-6 to TRBJ2-1, with 12 bases identical to TRBD2. Per the germline V gene, CDR1 is SGHVS and CDR2 is FNYEAQ. J was trimmed by 8 bases and V by 6 bases; bases with no gene match: 11. The CDR3 is 16 residues long. This CDR3 is CASRSPTSGRRDEQFF. DNA for the CDR3: TGTGCCAGCAGGTCCCCGACTAGCGGGAGACGGGATGAGCAGTTCTTC.

J is TRBJ1-6 and V is TRBV10-3, with D hard to call. Germline CDR1 and CDR2: ENHRY and SYGVKD. Between the trimmed V and J ends, which lost 10 bases and 9 bases, there was a span of 16 bases. CDR3 length: 13 amino acids. The CDR3: CATLDQPSSPLHF. The DNA for the CDR3 is TGTGCCACGCTAGATCAACCCTCTTCACCCCTCCACTTT.

At least ten counts were recorded for this clonotype. V and J are TRBV6-1 and TRBJ2-1, with TRBD2 matching over 7 bases. The CDR3 consists of 15 residues. After removal of 4 bases from V and 6 bases from J, the junction contained 9 bases not matched to a gene. Germline V CDR1 and CDR2: MNHNS, SASEGT. Here the CDR3 reads CASSGSAGALNEQFF. As DNA, the CDR3 is TGTGCCAGCAGTGGATCGGCGGGAGCCCTCAATGAGCAGTTCTTC.

This clonotype occurred many times. The chain couples TRBV6-2 or TRBV6-3 to TRBJ1-2; no definite D call. V was clipped by 3 bases and J by 1 base, with 0 bases between them. The CDR3 has 11 amino acids. CDR1 MNHEY and CDR2 SVGEGT come from the germline V gene. The CDR3 spells CASSYNYGYTF. The CDR3 coding sequence is TGTGCCAGCAGTTATAACTATGGCTACACCTTC.

In its sample, this clonotype was seen many times. This sequence joins TRBV12-3 or TRBV12-4 and TRBJ1-1; D call uncertain. This CDR3 contains 13 residues. V was trimmed by 10 bases and J by 5 bases, leaving 17 bases between them. The CDR3 DNA sequence: TGTGCCACCCAAAAATGGACGGGGACTGAAGCTTTCTTT. It codes for CATQKWTGTEAFF.

This clonotype was observed at least ten times. The rearrangement uses TRBV9 and TRBJ2-1; TRBD2 is a possible D gene (5 bases). V dropped 8 bases and J dropped 0 bases, with 9 bases sitting between them. The CDR3 loop spans 13 amino acids. From germline, CDR1 is SGDLS and CDR2 YYNGEE. CDR3 amino acids: CASKGSSYNEQFF. CDR3 bases: TGTGCCAGTAAAGGGAGCTCCTACAATGAGCAGTTCTTC.

The chain links TRBV3-1 to TRBJ2-7, with D uncertain. Trimming took off 8 bases at V and 0 bases at J, with 5 bases between the two ends. The germline V gene has CDR1 LGHDT and CDR2 YNNKEL (reference sequence). The CDR3 has 11 residues. The DNA for the CDR3 is TGTGCCAGCGTAAGCTCCTACGAGCAGTACTTC. Amino acid sequence: CASVSSYEQYF.

This clonotype showed up many times. This chain connects TRBV10-3 to TRBJ1-3, with a tentative D call TRBD1 (6 bases). Germline V gives CDR1 ENHRY, CDR2 SYGVKD. This CDR3 has 17 amino acids. Trimming took off 0 bases at V and 0 bases at J, with 12 bases between the two ends. The CDR3 loop is CAISESGGPLSGNTIYF. CDR3 in DNA: TGTGCCATCAGTGAGTCGGGGGGGCCTCTCTCTGGAAACACCATATATTTT.

This clonotype was counted ten times or more. The V and J genes are TRBV7-9 and TRBJ1-3; a possible D gene is TRBD1 (5 bases). In germline, CDR1 is SEHNR, CDR2 FQNEAQ (reference sequence). Trimming took off 1 base at V and 0 bases at J, with 19 bases between the two ends. CDR3 length equals 19 residues. CDR3 nucleotides: TGTGCCAGCAGCTTAGGGGGGGTTTTTAGGACATACTCTGGAAACACCATATATTTT. The encoded protein is CASSLGGVFRTYSGNTIYF.

This clonotype has at least ten counts. The chain is built from TRBV20-1 and TRBJ2-5; D not resolved. Germline CDR1 and CDR2: DFQATT and SNEGSKA (reference sequence). The V end was cut by 4 bases, the J end by 7 bases, with 13 bases between. There are 12 residues in the CDR3. The CDR3 sequence: CSAIKVLGTQYF. As DNA, the CDR3 is TGCAGTGCTATCAAGGTGTTAGGGACCCAGTACTTC.

The J gene is TRBJ1-2, the V gene TRBV30; D perhaps matches TRBD1 (5 bases). Germline V lookup: CDR1 GTSNPN, CDR2 SVGIG (reference sequence). The length of the CDR3 is 19 residues. Trimming removed 0 bases from V and 5 bases from J, with 28 bases in between. The CDR3 region is CAWSVFFPKTAQLNYGYTF. The DNA for the CDR3 is TGTGCCTGGAGTGTTTTTTTTCCCAAGACAGCGCAACTTAATTATGGCTACACCTTC. Full variable domain (remainder filled in from reference TRBV30 and TRBJ1-2): SQTIHQWPATLVQPVGSPLSLECTVEGTSNPNLYWYRQAAGRGLQLLFYSVGIGQISSEVPQNLSASRPQDRQFILSSKKLLLSDSGFYLCAWSVFFPKTAQLNYGYTFGSGTRLTVV.

This clonotype has a count of ten or more. The chain links TRBV12-3 or TRBV12-4 to TRBJ1-2, with D hard to call. Trimming removed 6 bases at V and 5 bases at J, with 10 bases between. This CDR3 spans 12 amino acids. CDR3 region: CASSRTDYGYTF. The CDR3 DNA sequence: TGTGCCAGCAGCCGTACAGATTATGGCTACACCTTC.

This clonotype was recorded at least ten times. The gene calls are TRBV6-1 and TRBJ1-1; unclear D gene. Trimming stripped 7 bases from V and 6 bases from J, with 15 bases between. In germline, CDR1 is MNHNS, CDR2 SASEGT. The CDR3 loop spans 13 amino acids. This CDR3 is CASTKNERAEAFF. The CDR3 DNA reads as TGTGCCAGCACCAAAAACGAGAGGGCTGAAGCTTTCTTT.

This clonotype was seen repeatedly, ten times or more. This chain uses TRBV18 with TRBJ2-3, with a weak D call TRBD1 (6 bases). Germline CDR1 is KGHSH and CDR2 is LQKENI. This CDR3 is built from 13 residues. V lost 6 bases and J 4 bases, leaving 11 bases between the germline ends. CDR3 DNA: TGTGCCAGCTCTGGGGGCGTTCCAGATACGCAGTATTTT. It codes for CASSGGVPDTQYF.

A single count supports this clonotype. At one boundary the junction diverges from the germline segment, which might be a read error. V usage is TRBV7-9 and J usage is TRBJ2-7; 15 nucleotides line up with TRBD2. Germline CDR1 SEHNR, CDR2 FQNEAQ (reference sequence). The CDR3 has 17 amino acids. This chain's CDR3 is CASSSGLAGGTHYEEYF. DNA of the CDR3: TGTGCCAGCAGCTCGGGACTAGCGGGAGGTACACACTACGAGGAGTACTTC.

By sample fraction, this clonotype is medium-sized. The chain couples TRBV20-1 to TRBJ1-3; the D is unclear. Per the germline V gene, CDR1 is DFQATT and CDR2 is SNEGSKA (reference sequence). The CDR3 is 16 residues long. V was pared by 0 bases and J by 0 bases, with 12 bases between. CDR3 sequence reads: CSARDSRASSGNTIYF. For the CDR3, the DNA is TGCAGTGCTAGAGATTCTCGGGCTTCCTCTGGAAACACCATATATTTT.

This sequence joins TRBV20-1 and TRBJ2-7; TRBD1 agrees at 10 bases. The CDR3 extends over 15 amino acids. Per the germline V gene, CDR1 is DFQATT and CDR2 is SNEGSKA (reference sequence). V lost 0 bases to trimming and J lost 4 bases; unmatched junction nucleotides: 6. CDR3 sequence: CSARDRQGASYEQYF. In DNA form, the CDR3 reads TGCAGTGCTAGAGATCGACAGGGGGCATCATACGAGCAGTACTTC.